This T cell receptor (beta chain) was obtained from a study of radiotherapy plus CTLA-4 blockade in lung cancer. Study outcomes and limitations: In blood, after radiotherapy plus ipilimumab, tumor-derived TCR clones expanded.

Sequencing was performed with immunoSEQ multiplex PCR; in TCRdb, only in-frame clones are kept and a portion is missing. The sample has over 40,000 clones, 80% to 85% seen once. For this clone: The antigen is not known.

Germline V CDR1 and CDR2: LGHNA, YSLEER. The ends lost 3 bases at V and 4 bases at J; junction bases unmatched: 11. The CDR3 sequence is 16 residues long. The sequencing used peripheral blood, collected from a patient treated with radiotherapy plus ipilimumab. The sequence derives from a human donor with non-small cell lung cancer who had stable disease on radiotherapy plus ipilimumab. The rearrangement uses TRBV4-3 and TRBJ1-2; 7 bases are shared with TRBD1. CDR3 coding DNA: TGCGCCAGCAGCCAGGATAACATGGGACAGATCTATGGCTACACCTTC. It yields the protein CASSQDNMGQIYGYTF.